These T cell receptor beta chains were read from a single sample in a study of cytomegalovirus exposure and HLA in healthy donors. The repertoire was sequenced with immunoSEQ multiplex PCR; TCRdb's copy has only in-frame clones and lacks some. This sample has around 140,000 clones, with nearly 80% found just once. The sample taken for sequencing was PBMCs. These receptors were collected from a male donor in good health and CMV-seronegative. The conserved cysteine and the conserved F or W are not part of the CDR3 here. Each record gives: CDR3 protein, J gene, D gene, V gene, CDR3 length. D genes are given only for firm matches.

CDR3 protein: ASKADSNQPQH; J gene: TRBJ1-5; D gene: .; V gene: TRBV2; CDR3 length: 11
CDR3 protein: ASSIGTGGSYEQY; J gene: TRBJ2-7; D gene: TRBD1; V gene: TRBV19; CDR3 length: 13
CDR3 protein: ASSPGQDLYNEQF; J gene: TRBJ2-1; D gene: .; V gene: TRBV7-9; CDR3 length: 13
CDR3 protein: ASSLLHYEQY; J gene: TRBJ2-7; D gene: .; V gene: TRBV28; CDR3 length: 10
CDR3 protein: ASSSGGEQY; J gene: TRBJ2-7; D gene: .; V gene: TRBV5-4; CDR3 length: 9
CDR3 protein: ASSSTGSHEQY; J gene: TRBJ2-7; D gene: .; V gene: TRBV6-5; CDR3 length: 11
CDR3 protein: ASSDEGDNSPLH; J gene: TRBJ1-6; D gene: .; V gene: TRBV6-4; CDR3 length: 12
CDR3 protein: AWIRTGSGNTIY; J gene: TRBJ1-3; D gene: TRBD1; V gene: TRBV30; CDR3 length: 12
CDR3 protein: ASSPVTEQEVHTQY; J gene: TRBJ2-3; D gene: .; V gene: TRBV4-1; CDR3 length: 14
CDR3 protein: ASSLALVRNREHYGYT; J gene: TRBJ1-2; D gene: .; V gene: TRBV5-5; CDR3 length: 16
CDR3 protein: ASSADRGVAEAF; J gene: TRBJ1-1; D gene: TRBD1; V gene: TRBV9; CDR3 length: 12
CDR3 protein: ASSEATSGDTQY; J gene: TRBJ2-3; D gene: TRBD2; V gene: TRBV6-1; CDR3 length: 12
CDR3 protein: ASSVGSGGFQETQY; J gene: TRBJ2-5; D gene: TRBD2; V gene: TRBV9; CDR3 length: 14
CDR3 protein: ATSRDGGYTEAF; J gene: TRBJ1-1; D gene: .; V gene: TRBV15; CDR3 length: 12
CDR3 protein: ASSFHRENTEAF; J gene: TRBJ1-1; D gene: .; V gene: TRBV5-1; CDR3 length: 12
CDR3 protein: ASSRPTGGANQPQH; J gene: TRBJ1-5; D gene: .; V gene: TRBV19; CDR3 length: 14
CDR3 protein: ASSAGSEAF; J gene: TRBJ1-1; D gene: .; V gene: TRBV25-1; CDR3 length: 9
CDR3 protein: ASSVIGQGMNTEAF; J gene: TRBJ1-1; D gene: TRBD1; V gene: TRBV9; CDR3 length: 14
CDR3 protein: ASSPGPGGEYEQY; J gene: TRBJ2-7; D gene: .; V gene: TRBV19; CDR3 length: 13
CDR3 protein: ASSPGGPGETQY; J gene: TRBJ2-5; D gene: .; V gene: TRBV7-2; CDR3 length: 12
CDR3 protein: ASSLTAGNGYT; J gene: TRBJ1-2; D gene: .; V gene: TRBV27; CDR3 length: 11
CDR3 protein: SILGGQGSDTQY; J gene: TRBJ2-3; D gene: TRBD1; V gene: TRBV29-1; CDR3 length: 12
CDR3 protein: ASSSATRQINIQY; J gene: TRBJ2-4; D gene: .; V gene: TRBV6-5; CDR3 length: 13
CDR3 protein: ASSRTSGGHEQF; J gene: TRBJ2-1; D gene: TRBD2; V gene: TRBV27; CDR3 length: 12
CDR3 protein: AWSVGGAADTQY; J gene: TRBJ2-3; D gene: .; V gene: TRBV30; CDR3 length: 12
CDR3 protein: ASSQARGSTNYGYT; J gene: TRBJ1-2; D gene: .; V gene: TRBV7-2; CDR3 length: 14
CDR3 protein: ASSIAAGYAYEQY; J gene: TRBJ2-7; D gene: .; V gene: TRBV19; CDR3 length: 13
CDR3 protein: ASSGVAGAPGDEQF; J gene: TRBJ2-1; D gene: .; V gene: TRBV5-4; CDR3 length: 14
CDR3 protein: ASSADRGSDYGYT; J gene: TRBJ1-2; D gene: TRBD1; V gene: TRBV5-6; CDR3 length: 13
CDR3 protein: SSMNRGKRHSGNTIY; J gene: TRBJ1-3; D gene: TRBD1; V gene: TRBV29-1; CDR3 length: 15
CDR3 protein: ASSDNSNEKLF; J gene: TRBJ1-4; D gene: .; V gene: TRBV2; CDR3 length: 11
CDR3 protein: ASSLALRGVGRETQY; J gene: TRBJ2-5; D gene: TRBD2; V gene: TRBV7-2; CDR3 length: 15
CDR3 protein: ASSIHGVGNTIY; J gene: TRBJ1-3; D gene: .; V gene: TRBV19; CDR3 length: 12
CDR3 protein: ASSQGRRVTNEKLF; J gene: TRBJ1-4; D gene: .; V gene: TRBV4-3; CDR3 length: 14
CDR3 protein: ASSVAQDSSYNEQF; J gene: TRBJ2-1; D gene: .; V gene: TRBV9; CDR3 length: 14
CDR3 protein: SGMRGYNEQF; J gene: TRBJ2-1; D gene: .; V gene: TRBV29-1; CDR3 length: 10
CDR3 protein: ASSPAVTGGAETQY; J gene: TRBJ2-5; D gene: TRBD1; V gene: TRBV7-2; CDR3 length: 14
CDR3 protein: ASYRDRVTDTQY; J gene: TRBJ2-3; D gene: TRBD1; V gene: TRBV6-1; CDR3 length: 12
CDR3 protein: ASKQVRDRHHEQY; J gene: TRBJ2-7; D gene: .; V gene: TRBV27; CDR3 length: 13
CDR3 protein: ASSQDPGQGPGYT; J gene: TRBJ1-2; D gene: TRBD1; V gene: TRBV5-5; CDR3 length: 13
CDR3 protein: ASSWLGLPTSGANVLT; J gene: TRBJ2-6; D gene: .; V gene: TRBV18; CDR3 length: 16
CDR3 protein: ASSFQQGASEQY; J gene: TRBJ2-7; D gene: .; V gene: TRBV27; CDR3 length: 12
CDR3 protein: AWSVRGNQPQH; J gene: TRBJ1-5; D gene: .; V gene: TRBV30; CDR3 length: 11
CDR3 protein: ASSRDGRLAEINNEQF; J gene: TRBJ2-1; D gene: TRBD2; V gene: TRBV10-1; CDR3 length: 16
CDR3 protein: ASSLGGGTGIINEQF; J gene: TRBJ2-1; D gene: TRBD1; V gene: TRBV5-4; CDR3 length: 15